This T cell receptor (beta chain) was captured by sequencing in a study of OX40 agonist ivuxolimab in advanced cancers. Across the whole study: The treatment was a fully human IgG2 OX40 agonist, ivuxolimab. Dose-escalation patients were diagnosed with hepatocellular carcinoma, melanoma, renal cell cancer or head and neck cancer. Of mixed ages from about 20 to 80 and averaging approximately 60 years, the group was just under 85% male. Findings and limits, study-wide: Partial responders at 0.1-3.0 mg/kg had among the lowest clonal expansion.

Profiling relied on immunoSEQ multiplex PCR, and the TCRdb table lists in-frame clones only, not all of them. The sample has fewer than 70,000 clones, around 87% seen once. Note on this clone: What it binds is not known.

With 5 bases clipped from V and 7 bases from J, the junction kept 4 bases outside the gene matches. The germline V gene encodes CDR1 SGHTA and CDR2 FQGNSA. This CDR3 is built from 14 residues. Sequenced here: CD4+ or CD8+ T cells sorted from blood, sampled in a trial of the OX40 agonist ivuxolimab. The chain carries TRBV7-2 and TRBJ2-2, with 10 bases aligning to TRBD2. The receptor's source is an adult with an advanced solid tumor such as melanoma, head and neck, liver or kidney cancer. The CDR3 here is CASSLGLAFGELFF. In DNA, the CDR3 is TGTGCCAGCAGCCTGGGACTAGCGTTCGGGGAGCTGTTTTTT.